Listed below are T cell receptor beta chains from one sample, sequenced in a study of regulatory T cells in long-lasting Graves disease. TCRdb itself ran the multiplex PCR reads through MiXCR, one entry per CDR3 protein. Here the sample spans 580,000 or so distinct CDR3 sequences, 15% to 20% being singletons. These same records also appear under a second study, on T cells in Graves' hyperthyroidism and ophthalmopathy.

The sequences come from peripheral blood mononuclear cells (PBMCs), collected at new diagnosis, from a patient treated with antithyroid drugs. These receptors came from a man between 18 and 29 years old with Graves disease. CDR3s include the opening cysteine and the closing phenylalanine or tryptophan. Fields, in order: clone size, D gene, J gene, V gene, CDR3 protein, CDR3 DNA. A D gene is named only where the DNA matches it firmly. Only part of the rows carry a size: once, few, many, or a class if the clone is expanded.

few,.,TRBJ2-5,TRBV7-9,CASSLGSWTDLGETQYF,TGTGCCAGCAGCCTAGGATCTTGGACAGACTTAGGGGAGACCCAGTACTTC
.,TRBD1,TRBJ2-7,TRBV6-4,CASSGQDREAYEQYF,TGTGCCAGCAGTGGCCAGGACAGGGAGGCCTACGAGCAGTACTTC
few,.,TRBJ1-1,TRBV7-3,CASSPRDRGGAFF,TGTGCCAGCAGCCCCAGAGACCGAGGGGGAGCTTTCTTT
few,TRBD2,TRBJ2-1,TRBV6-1,CASRRGGDEQFF,TGTGCCAGCAGGCGGGGGGGGGATGAGCAGTTCTTC
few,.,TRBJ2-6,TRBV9,CASSGSSGANVLTF,TGTGCCAGCAGCGGAAGCTCTGGGGCCAACGTCCTGACTTTC
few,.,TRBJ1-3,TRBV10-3,CAISGTVSGNTIYF,TGTGCCATCAGTGGGACAGTCTCTGGAAACACCATATATTTT
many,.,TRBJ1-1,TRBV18,CASHGSGTEAFF,TGTGCCAGTCACGGTTCAGGGACTGAAGCTTTCTTT
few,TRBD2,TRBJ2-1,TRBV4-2,CASSQMLAGVISEQFF,TGTGCCAGCAGCCAAATGCTAGCGGGAGTCATAAGTGAGCAGTTCTTC
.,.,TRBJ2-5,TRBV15,CATSRGGPVGPETQYF,TGTGCCACCAGCAGAGGAGGGCCGGTCGGGCCAGAGACCCAGTACTTC
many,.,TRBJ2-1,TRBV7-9,CASSLKGPGDEQFF,TGTGCCAGCAGCTTAAAGGGCCCCGGGGATGAGCAGTTCTTC
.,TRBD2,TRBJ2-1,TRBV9,CASSVPLAGGHNEQFF,TGTGCCAGCAGCGTTCCCTTAGCGGGAGGGCACAATGAGCAGTTCTTC
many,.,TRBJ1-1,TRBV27,CASSYTGITEAFF,TGTGCCAGCAGTTATACCGGGATCACTGAAGCTTTCTTT
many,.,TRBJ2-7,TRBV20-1,CSARAPGQSSYEQYF,TGCAGTGCTAGGGCTCCGGGACAAAGCTCCTACGAGCAGTACTTC
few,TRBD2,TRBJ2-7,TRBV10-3,CAISRGRGSSYEQYF,TGTGCCATCAGCCGCGGGCGGGGGAGCTCCTACGAGCAGTACTTC
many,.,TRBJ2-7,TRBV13,CASSPRWSYEQYF,TGTGCCAGCAGCCCTCGCTGGAGCTACGAGCAGTACTTC
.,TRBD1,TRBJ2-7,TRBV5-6,CASSLPDRDVYEQYF,TGTGCCAGCAGCTTGCCGGACAGGGACGTCTACGAGCAGTACTTC
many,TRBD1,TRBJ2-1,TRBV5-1,CASSLPGTGGHNEQFF,TGCGCCAGCAGCCTACCCGGGACAGGGGGCCACAATGAGCAGTTCTTC
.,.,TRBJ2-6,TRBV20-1,CSARGGGSSGANVLTF,TGCAGTGCTAGAGGGGGCGGGTCCTCTGGGGCCAACGTCCTGACTTTC
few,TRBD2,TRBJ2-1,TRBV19,CASSRTSSSEQFF,TGTGCCAGTAGTAGGACTAGTTCGAGTGAGCAGTTCTTC
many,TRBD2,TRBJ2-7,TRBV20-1,CSAILAGPSYEQYF,TGCAGTGCCATCCTAGCGGGGCCCTCCTACGAGCAGTACTTC
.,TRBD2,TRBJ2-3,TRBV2,CASSPSTSESTDTQYF,TGTGCCAGCAGTCCCTCGACTAGCGAAAGCACAGATACGCAGTATTTT
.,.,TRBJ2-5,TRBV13,CASSSGHPQETQYF,TGTGCCAGCAGCTCGGGGCACCCCCAAGAGACCCAGTACTTC
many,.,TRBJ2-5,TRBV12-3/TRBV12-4,CASRRDIQETQYF,TGTGCCAGCAGAAGGGACATCCAAGAGACCCAGTACTTC
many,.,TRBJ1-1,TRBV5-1,CASSLDVGMNTEAFF,TGCGCCAGCAGCTTGGATGTGGGGATGAACACTGAAGCTTTCTTT
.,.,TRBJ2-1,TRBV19,CASSIGPLGSYNEQFF,TGTGCCAGTAGTATAGGGCCCCTTGGCTCCTACAATGAGCAGTTCTTC
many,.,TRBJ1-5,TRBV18,CASSVSVGQPQHF,TGTGCCAGCTCCGTATCAGTGGGTCAGCCCCAGCATTTT
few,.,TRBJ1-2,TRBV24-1,CATTRDHYGYTF,TGTGCCACCACCCGGGACCACTATGGCTACACCTTC
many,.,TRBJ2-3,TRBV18,CASSPPGLTDTQYF,TGTGCCAGCTCACCACCGGGGCTCACAGATACGCAGTATTTT